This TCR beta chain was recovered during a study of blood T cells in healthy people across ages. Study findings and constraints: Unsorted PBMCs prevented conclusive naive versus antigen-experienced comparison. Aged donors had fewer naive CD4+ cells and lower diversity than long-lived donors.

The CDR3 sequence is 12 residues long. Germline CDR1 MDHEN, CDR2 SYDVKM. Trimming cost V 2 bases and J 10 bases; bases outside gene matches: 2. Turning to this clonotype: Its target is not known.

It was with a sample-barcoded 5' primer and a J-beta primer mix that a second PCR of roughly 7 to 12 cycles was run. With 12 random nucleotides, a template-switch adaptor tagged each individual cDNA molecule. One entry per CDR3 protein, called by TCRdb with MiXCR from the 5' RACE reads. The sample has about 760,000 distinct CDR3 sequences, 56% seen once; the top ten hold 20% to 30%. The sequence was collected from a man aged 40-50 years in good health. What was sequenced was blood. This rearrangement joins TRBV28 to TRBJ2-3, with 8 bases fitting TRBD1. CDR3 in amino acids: CASSLGQGPQYF. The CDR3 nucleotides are TGTGCCAGCAGTTTAGGACAGGGTCCGCAGTATTTT.